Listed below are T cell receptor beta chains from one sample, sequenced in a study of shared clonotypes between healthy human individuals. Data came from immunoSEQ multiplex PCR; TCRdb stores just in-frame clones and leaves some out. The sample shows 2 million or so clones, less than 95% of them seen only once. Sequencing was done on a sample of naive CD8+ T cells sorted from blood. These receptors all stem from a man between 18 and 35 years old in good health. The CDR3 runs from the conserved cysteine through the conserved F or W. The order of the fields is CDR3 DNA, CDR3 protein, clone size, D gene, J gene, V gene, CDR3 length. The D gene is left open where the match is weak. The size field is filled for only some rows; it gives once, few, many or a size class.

CDR3nt: TGCGCCAGCAGCCCTGGGACAGGGGTATTGGCTAATGAAAAACTGTTTTTT
CDR3aa: CASSPGTGVLANEKLFF
abundance: .
d_gene: TRBD1
j_gene: TRBJ1-4
v_gene: TRBV5-1
len: 17

CDR3nt: TGTGCCTGGAACAAAGGGGCGGGGCGAGAGACCCAGTACTTC
CDR3aa: CAWNKGAGRETQYF
abundance: .
d_gene: .
j_gene: TRBJ2-5
v_gene: TRBV30
len: 14

CDR3nt: TGTGCCAGCAGTTTGCAGAACACCGGGGAGCTGTTTTTT
CDR3aa: CASSLQNTGELFF
abundance: .
d_gene: .
j_gene: TRBJ2-2
v_gene: TRBV28
len: 13

CDR3nt: TGTGCCAGCAGTTACGGGGGGCGGACTGAAGCTTTCTTT
CDR3aa: CASSYGGRTEAFF
abundance: once
d_gene: .
j_gene: TRBJ1-1
v_gene: TRBV6-5
len: 13

CDR3nt: TGTGCTAGCAGCTTAACCGATGGGAATGAGCAGTTCTTC
CDR3aa: CASSLTDGNEQFF
abundance: .
d_gene: .
j_gene: TRBJ2-1
v_gene: TRBV7-7
len: 13

CDR3nt: TGCAGCGTGGAAGGCGGGGGTCTCTACGAGCAGTACTTC
CDR3aa: CSVEGGGLYEQYF
abundance: .
d_gene: TRBD2
j_gene: TRBJ2-7
v_gene: TRBV29-1
len: 13

CDR3nt: TGTGCCAGCAGTCCAGACCTTTCATCCTACGAGCAGTACTTC
CDR3aa: CASSPDLSSYEQYF
abundance: .
d_gene: .
j_gene: TRBJ2-7
v_gene: TRBV2
len: 14

CDR3nt: TGCGCCAGCAGCTTGGGGCTCGTAAGCACAGATACGCAGTATTTT
CDR3aa: CASSLGLVSTDTQYF
abundance: .
d_gene: .
j_gene: TRBJ2-3
v_gene: TRBV5-1
len: 15

CDR3nt: TGTGCCAGCAGTTACGGGGAGATGGGTGAAAAACTGTTTTTT
CDR3aa: CASSYGEMGEKLFF
abundance: .
d_gene: .
j_gene: TRBJ1-4
v_gene: TRBV6-5
len: 14

CDR3nt: TGTGCCAGCAGTTTAATAGGGACCTCAAGCAGTGAGCAGTTCTTC
CDR3aa: CASSLIGTSSSEQFF
abundance: .
d_gene: .
j_gene: TRBJ2-1
v_gene: TRBV28
len: 15